These 29 T cell receptor beta chains share one sample of origin, sequenced in a study of T cell responses to AZD1222 COVID-19 vaccine (dated by TCRdb to the early 2020s). Reading the label with the study, this specimen's time point is: baseline before first vaccination. Receptors were amplified or captured by the immunoSEQ multiplex PCR assay. Drawn from immuneACCESS, this table holds only the in-frame rearrangements with V and J called that TCRdb kept. Clones are partly lost; checked studies trace under half to an unresolved V gene and leave the rest unexplained. The sample table records roughly 100,000 clones; roughly 87% of these occur just once. 4% to 6% of the sample is in the top ten clones. Material: peripheral blood, obtained on day 0 of AZD1222 vaccination. These receptors all stem from an adult in good health.

Worth noting for this clone: The junction departs from germline at one end; a sequencing error may be responsible. This chain uses TRBV12-5 with TRBJ1-4, with 7 nucleotides matching TRBD1. CDR3 length equals 13 residues. Germline assignment: CDR1 LGHNT and CDR2 FRNRAP. CDR3 protein: CASGQDSNERLFF. CDR3 coding DNA: TGTGCTAGCGGACAGGATTCTAATGAAAGACTGTTTTTT.

The rearrangement links TRBV11-2 to TRBJ2-1, with 7 bases fitting TRBD2. The trim removed 0 bases at V and 2 bases at J, leaving 1 base unmatched. This CDR3 contains 15 residues. Germline loops: CDR1 SGHAT, CDR2 FQNNGV. The CDR3 DNA is TGTGCCAGCAGCTTAGAGGGGGGGGCCTACAATGAGCAGTTCTTC. This gives the protein CASSLEGGAYNEQFF. The full variable domain, in which reference TRBV11-2 and TRBJ2-1 provide the parts outside the CDR3, is EAGVAQSPRYKIIEKRQSVAFWCNPISGHATLYWYQQILGQGPKLLIQFQNNGVVDDSQLPKDRFSAERLKGVDSTLKIQPAKLEDSAVYLCASSLEGGAYNEQFFGPGTRLTVL.

The chain employs TRBV11-1 and TRBJ2-1; 10 bases align to TRBD1. CDR3 length: 15 residues. Germline-derived CDR1 and CDR2 are SGHAT and FQDESV (reference sequence). V lost 3 bases to trimming and J lost 8 bases; unmatched junction nucleotides: 7. The CDR3 sequence is CASSLRDRGLDEQFF. The CDR3 DNA follows: TGTGCCAGCAGCTTGAGGGACAGGGGACTAGATGAGCAGTTCTTC.

CDR3 DNA sequence: TGTGCTAGTGGTTTGGGGGGGACAGGGGATGAAGCTTTCTTT. Encoded protein: CASGLGGTGDEAFF. This chain joins TRBV12-5 and TRBJ1-1; 10 nucleotides match TRBD1. Germline loops: CDR1 LGHNT, CDR2 FRNRAP. This CDR3 comprises 14 residues. V was clipped by 1 base and J by 7 bases; unmatched bases: 3.

The CDR3 nucleotides are TGTGCCAGTAGTTCGTGGGACCCCACGGAGGAAAAACTGTTTTTT. Its translation is CASSSWDPTEEKLFF. V gene TRBV19 combines with J gene TRBJ1-4; D possibly corresponds to TRBD1 (5 bases). This CDR3 comprises 15 residues. Trimming took 5 bases from V and 8 from J, leaving 18 bases between them. Germline-derived CDR1 and CDR2 are LNHDA and SQIVND (reference sequence).

The chain uses TRBV6-2 or TRBV6-3 and TRBJ2-1; D remains unclear. Germline V gene data show CDR1 as MNHEY and CDR2 as SVGEGT. This CDR3 contains 13 residues. V lost 6 bases to trimming and J lost 4 bases, with 10 bases between them. CDR3 sequence reads: CASSRGTYNEQFF. DNA of the CDR3: TGTGCCAGCAGCAGAGGAACATACAATGAGCAGTTCTTC.

This clone was seen a handful of times. The chain carries TRBV7-9 and TRBJ2-5, with TRBD1 as a possible D gene (5 bases). V was shortened by 2 bases and J by 4 bases, with 11 bases between the two germline ends. CDR1 and CDR2 (germline): SEHNR, FQNEAQ (reference sequence). The CDR3 is 14 residues long. This chain's CDR3 is CASSLRTGAETQYF. The CDR3 DNA reads as TGTGCCAGCAGCTTAAGAACAGGAGCAGAGACCCAGTACTTC.

V is TRBV9 and J is TRBJ2-1; 8 bases agree with TRBD2. Germline trimming cut 2 bases from V and 3 bases from J; bases unmatched to any gene: 10. Germline CDR1 and CDR2: SGDLS and YYNGEE. The CDR3 extends over 17 amino acids. The CDR3 DNA follows: TGTGCCAGCAGCGTGACGGCGGGGGGCCGATACTACAATGAGCAGTTCTTC. Translating it yields CASSVTAGGRYYNEQFF.

The chain carries TRBV21-1 and TRBJ1-2; the D call TRBD1 from the table was never checked on the DNA. TRBV21-1 is given as a pseudogene. This CDR3 is built from 20 residues. CDR3 DNA: TGTGCCAGCGAAAAACCCCCCGAGGTGTCAGGGGTGAGTGTTAACTATGGCTACACCTTC. Its protein product is CASEKPPEVSGVSVNYGYTF.

This clone occurred a few times. The gene calls are TRBV3-1 (or the pseudogene TRBV3-2) and TRBJ2-7, with D tentatively TRBD2 (5 bases). Trimming shortened V by 1 base and J by 2 bases, and 9 bases separated the two germline ends. This CDR3 comprises 14 residues. The germline V gene has CDR1 LGHDT and CDR2 YNNKEL (reference sequence). DNA of the CDR3: TGTGCCAGCAGCCAAGTACCGACTACCTACGAGCAGTACTTC. As protein: CASSQVPTTYEQYF.

The chain couples TRBV5-1 to TRBJ2-3, with D possibly TRBD2 on 6 matching bases. Germline CDR1 and CDR2: SGHRS and YFSETQ. The CDR3 loop spans 16 amino acids. The germline V and J ends were trimmed by 6 bases and 0 bases, with 17 bases remaining between them. CDR3: CASMGFSGSSTDTQYF. CDR3 bases: TGCGCCAGCATGGGATTTAGCGGCTCTAGCACAGATACGCAGTATTTT.

The gene calls are TRBV9 and TRBJ2-7; 7 bases fit TRBD1. Trimming cost V 3 bases and J 2 bases; bases outside gene matches: 8. The germline V gene has CDR1 SGDLS and CDR2 YYNGEE. The CDR3 is 15 residues long. This CDR3 reads CASSGGQVPTYEQYF. CDR3 DNA: TGTGCCAGCAGCGGCGGACAGGTACCCACCTACGAGCAGTACTTC.

This chain joins TRBV12-5 and TRBJ2-2; 10 bases line up with TRBD1. Trimming took 6 bases from V and 5 from J; bases not matched to a gene: 6. The CDR3 contains 15 residues. Germline values: CDR1 LGHNT, CDR2 FRNRAP. CDR3 sequence (DNA): TGTGCTAGTGGCTCTCCGGGACAGGGGACCGGGGAGCTGTTTTTT. Its translation: CASGSPGQGTGELFF.

The J gene is TRBJ1-3, the V gene TRBV10-3; D is unresolved. V lost 4 bases and J 9 bases, leaving 19 bases between the germline ends. In germline, CDR1 is ENHRY, CDR2 SYGVKD. This CDR3 contains 15 residues. The CDR3 loop is CAISGHDNPGGTIYF. CDR3 DNA sequence: TGTGCCATCAGTGGTCACGACAATCCGGGTGGCACCATATATTTT.

The chain uses TRBV7-2 and TRBJ1-1; 7 bases map to TRBD1. The V and J ends lost 5 bases and 4 bases, in that order; junction bases with no gene match: 7. The CDR3 is 14 amino acids. Per the germline V gene, CDR1 is SGHTA and CDR2 is FQGNSA. DNA of the CDR3: TGTGCCAGCAGCAACCTACAGGGGAGCACTGAAGCTTTCTTT. Translated, it gives CASSNLQGSTEAFF. The whole variable domain, filled in from reference TRBV7-2 and TRBJ1-1, reads GAGVSQSPSNKVTEKGKDVELRCDPISGHTALYWYRQSLGQGLEFLIYFQGNSAPDKSGLPSDRFSAERTGGSVSTLTIQRTQQEDSAVYLCASSNLQGSTEAFFGQGTRLTVV.

This sequence joins TRBV10-3 and TRBJ2-1; 7 bases map to TRBD1. The CDR3 is 12 amino acids. Looked up from germline, CDR1 is ENHRY and CDR2 is SYGVKD. V was pared by 8 bases and J by 6 bases, with 4 bases of the junction left unmatched. The CDR3 region is CAIGTVPNEQFF. CDR3 DNA: TGTGCCATCGGGACAGTACCCAATGAGCAGTTCTTC.

The V and J genes are TRBV24-1 and TRBJ2-7; TRBD1 aligns across 11 bases. Germline V gene sequence: CDR1 KGHDR, CDR2 SFDVKD. The junction had 12 bases not matched to a gene; V was cut back by 9 bases and J by 3 bases. The CDR3 is 16 amino acids. Here the CDR3 reads CATLSSGQGAIYEQYF. The CDR3 DNA follows: TGTGCCACCTTAAGTAGTGGACAGGGGGCAATCTACGAGCAGTACTTC.

The chain links TRBV10-3 to TRBJ2-5; the D is unclear. V gave up 3 bases and J gave up 2 bases, with 13 bases separating them. Germline values: CDR1 ENHRY, CDR2 SYGVKD. The CDR3 has 15 amino acids. CDR3 sequence reads: CAISETRQAQETQYF. The CDR3 nucleotides are TGTGCCATCAGTGAAACAAGGCAGGCTCAAGAGACCCAGTACTTC.

The CDR3 DNA follows: TGTGCCAGCAGTTTGACAGTCACCTACGAGCAGTACTTC. Amino acid sequence: CASSLTVTYEQYF. The gene calls are TRBV12-3 or TRBV12-4 and TRBJ2-7; D possibly corresponds to TRBD1 (5 bases). The CDR3 has 13 amino acids. V lost 3 bases and J 2 bases, leaving 8 bases between the germline ends.

V usage is TRBV6-2 or TRBV6-3 and J usage is TRBJ2-6; a possible D gene is TRBD1 (7 bases). The V and J ends lost 4 bases and 0 bases respectively, with 13 bases between them. Looked up from germline, CDR1 is MNHEY and CDR2 is SVGEGT. This CDR3 comprises 17 residues. CDR3 sequence: CASSSTGTPSGANVLTF. The CDR3 bases are TGTGCCAGCAGTTCGACAGGGACTCCCTCTGGGGCCAACGTCCTGACTTTC.

V usage is TRBV7-9 and J usage is TRBJ2-7; D is unclear. V was shortened by 5 bases and J by 4 bases, with 21 bases between the two germline ends. This CDR3 region has 16 residues. CDR1 is SEHNR, CDR2 FQNEAQ, per germline (reference sequence). CDR3 nucleotide sequence: TGTGCCAGCAGCACCCTCCGACGGCCCGGAACTTACGAGCAGTACTTC. Its protein product is CASSTLRRPGTYEQYF.

The rearrangement joins TRBV5-5 to TRBJ2-5; TRBD1 matches 8 bases. J was trimmed by 2 bases and V by 4 bases; bases with no gene match: 10. CDR3 length equals 16 residues. Germline loops: CDR1 SGHKS, CDR2 YYEKEE (reference sequence). This CDR3 is CASSGGQGRGQETQYF. CDR3 sequence (DNA): TGTGCCAGCAGCGGTGGACAGGGTCGGGGGCAAGAGACCCAGTACTTC.

The chain combines TRBV5-6 with TRBJ1-6, with 8 bases that match TRBD1. V trimming: 4 bases; J trimming: 7 bases; junction bases outside the gene matches: 4. Germline loops: CDR1 SGHDT, CDR2 YYEEEE. CDR3 length: 14 residues. CDR3 sequence: CASSVDRANSPLHF. For the CDR3, the DNA is TGTGCCAGCAGCGTGGACAGGGCGAATTCACCCCTCCACTTT.

The chain uses TRBV2 and TRBJ1-2; no clear D. The CDR3 is 11 amino acids. Per the germline V gene, CDR1 is SNHLY and CDR2 is FYNNEI. V lost 6 bases, J lost 4 bases, and 6 bases lay in between. The CDR3 coding sequence is TGTGCCAGCAGGACGATCTATGGCTACACCTTC. Protein: CASRTIYGYTF.

The V call is TRBV2, the J call TRBJ2-2; 10 bases fit TRBD2. The CDR3 contains 15 residues. J lost 6 bases, V lost 7 bases, and 8 bases had no gene match. Germline CDR1 reads SNHLY; CDR2 reads FYNNEI. This CDR3 is CASKIGTSASGELFF. In DNA form, the CDR3 reads TGTGCCAGCAAAATAGGGACTAGCGCTTCCGGGGAGCTGTTTTTT.

This chain uses TRBV6-2 or TRBV6-3 with TRBJ2-2; 9 nucleotides align to TRBD1. The CDR3 is 15 residues long. Germline loops: CDR1 MNHEY, CDR2 SVGEGT. The V gene end was trimmed by 6 bases and the J gene end by 7 bases; junction bases not matched to a gene: 9. In nucleotides, the CDR3 is TGTGCCAGCAGCTCCCGCGGACAGGGGCTCGGGGAGCTGTTTTTT. Translated: CASSSRGQGLGELFF.

This sequence joins TRBV27 and TRBJ2-7; D gene uncertain. CDR1 is MNHEY and CDR2 is SMNVEV in the germline V gene (reference sequence). V lost 6 bases to trimming and J lost 5 bases, with 8 bases between them. This CDR3 comprises 11 residues. The DNA for the CDR3 is TGTGCCAGCAGATCTTTAGACGAGCAGTACTTC. Translated: CASRSLDEQYF.

The V call is TRBV4-2, the J call TRBJ2-7; tentatively, D is TRBD2 (6 bases). Germline values: CDR1 LGHNA, CDR2 YNFKEQ. This CDR3 comprises 15 residues. With 0 bases removed from V and 2 bases from J, the gap between germline ends came to 11 bases. The CDR3 bases are TGTGCCAGCAGCCAAGAGGGAGGCAGAACCTACGAGCAGTACTTC. Its translation: CASSQEGGRTYEQYF.

DNA of the CDR3: TGTGCCAGTAGCCCCGGAACAGGGTCAGGTTCACCCCTCCACTTT. Translated, it gives CASSPGTGSGSPLHF. The chain is built from TRBV19 and TRBJ1-6; a possible D gene is TRBD1 (6 bases). In germline, CDR1 is LNHDA, CDR2 SQIVND (reference sequence). The CDR3 has 15 amino acids. The V gene lost 6 bases and the J gene lost 9 bases, with 18 bases spanning the gap.